These 17 T cell receptor beta chains originate from one sample sequenced in a study of T cells in women clearing cervical HPV infection. Here immunoSEQ multiplex PCR was the method, and the copy in TCRdb shows in-frame clones only, minus some. In all, the sample yields tens of thousands of clones. The material sequenced was blood buffy coat. These receptors all come from a woman aged 18-70 years with a cervical HPV16 infection that either progressed to CIN3+ or cleared (not recorded which).

In the case of this clone: The read terminates 3 residues before the CDR3 end, so the remaining end is supplied by the germline J gene. The V call is TRBV19, the J call TRBJ2-3; unclear D gene. The CDR3 spans 15 residues. Germline V gene lookup returns CDR1 LNHDA and CDR2 SQIVND (reference sequence). CDR3 in amino acids: CASSDKHGSNQPQYF. CDR3 DNA (partial): TGTGCCAGTAGCGATAAACACGGTAGCAATCAGCCG.

Turning to this clone: Coverage ceases 3 residues before the CDR3 finishes, and the germline J gene fills in the end. This chain links TRBV20-1 with TRBJ2-7; tentative D call: TRBD2 (7 bases). The CDR3 contains 15 residues. V lost 6 bases and J 6 bases, leaving 24 bases between the germline ends. The germline V gene encodes CDR1 DFQATT and CDR2 SNEGSKA (reference sequence). Incomplete CDR3 DNA: TGCAGTGCCCTCCTGTTGGGGGGGCCGGGCGGCGAG. Its translation is CSALLLGGPGGE. The whole CDR3 protein reads CSALLLGGPGGEQYF.

With regard to this clone: The read finishes 3 residues shy of the CDR3 end, and the germline J gene is used to complete it. The chain combines TRBV5-8 with TRBJ2-7, with 8 nucleotides matching TRBD2. V shed 3 bases, J shed 6 bases, and the junction held 5 bases outside the gene matches. Germline V gene lookup returns CDR1 SGHTS and CDR2 YDEGEE. The CDR3 covers 13 residues. The chain's CDR3 is CASSSGLVGEQYF. The sequenced part of the CDR3 DNA is TGTGCCAGCAGCTCGGGACTAGTCGGCGAG.

Remarks on this clone: The read ends 3 residues before the CDR3 terminus; that terminus is restored from the germline J gene. This sequence joins TRBV10-3 and TRBJ2-3; no definite D call. Germline-derived CDR1 and CDR2 are ENHRY and SYGVKD. This CDR3 is built from 13 residues. The V gene lost 2 bases and the J gene lost 6 bases, with 9 bases spanning the gap. The part of the CDR3 DNA that was read is TGTGCCATCAGTGAGACCAAACAGGATACG. This codes for CAISETKQDT. The full CDR3 sequence reads CAISETKQDTQYF.

Notes on this clone: Read coverage stops 3 residues before the CDR3 terminus; the germline J gene supplies the remainder. The chain couples TRBV10-3 to TRBJ1-1, with 11 bases that match TRBD1. CDR3 length: 16 residues. V shed 5 bases, J shed 2 bases, and the junction held 7 bases outside the gene matches. Germline lookup yields CDR1 ENHRY and CDR2 SYGVKD. Incomplete CDR3 DNA: TGTGCCATCAGTAGGACAGGGGGCGAAGTCAACACTGAA. This sequence encodes CAISRTGGEVNTE. The full CDR3 sequence reads CAISRTGGEVNTEAFF.

The CDR3 reads CASSLQGTSYNSPLHF. The part of the CDR3 DNA that was read is TGCGCCAGCAGCTTGCAGGGGACATCCTATAATTCACCC. The chain carries TRBV5-1 and TRBJ1-6; perhaps TRBD1 as D (6 bases). The CDR3 goes on 3 residues after the read ends, and that part is filled in from the germline J gene. This CDR3 is built from 16 residues. The V and J ends lost 1 base and 1 base respectively, with 9 bases between them. The germline gives CDR1 SGHRS, CDR2 YFSETQ.

Remarks on this clone: The DNA ends 3 residues before the CDR3 does, and the rest of the CDR3 is filled in from the germline J gene. The chain links TRBV13 to TRBJ2-7; D may be TRBD2 (5 bases). This CDR3 spans 12 amino acids. V gave up 4 bases and J gave up 6 bases, with 10 bases separating them. Germline CDR1 is PRHDT and CDR2 is FYEKMQ (reference sequence). Incomplete CDR3 DNA: TGTGCCAGCAGCTCTAGAGGAGGCGAG. This sequence encodes CASSSRGGE. From start to end, the CDR3 is CASSSRGGEQYF. The whole variable domain, remainder taken from reference TRBV13 and TRBJ2-7, is AAGVIQSPRHLIKEKRETATLKCYPIPRHDTVYWYQQGPGQDPQFLISFYEKMQSDKGSIPDRFSAQQFSDYHSELNMSSLELGDSALYFCASSSRGGEQYFGPGTRLTVT.

For this clone: The read halts 3 residues ahead of the CDR3 end, with the missing end drawn from the germline J gene. This chain connects TRBV30 to TRBJ2-1, with 10 positions matching TRBD2. The CDR3 extends over 14 amino acids. Germline V gene sequence: CDR1 GTSNPN, CDR2 SVGIG (reference sequence). V was pared by 0 bases and J by 4 bases, with 0 bases of the junction left unmatched. The CDR3 sequence is CAWSVLAGYNEQFF. The sequenced part of the CDR3 DNA is TGTGCCTGGAGTGTACTAGCGGGGTACAATGAG. Variable domain in full (rest from reference TRBV30 and TRBJ2-1): SQTIHQWPATLVQPVGSPLSLECTVEGTSNPNLYWYRQAAGRGLQLLFYSVGIGQISSEVPQNLSASRPQDRQFILSSKKLLLSDSGFYLCAWSVLAGYNEQFFGPGTRLTVL.

Worth noting for this clone: The CDR3 is cut off 3 residues early in the read; its end comes from the germline J gene. The rearrangement links TRBV18 to TRBJ2-7, with D uncertain. Between the trimmed V and J ends, which lost 0 bases and 6 bases, there was a span of 9 bases. This CDR3 is built from 13 residues. Germline V CDR1 and CDR2: KGHSH, LQKENI. The covered CDR3 bases are TGTGCCAGCTCACCACCGGCTCTCCCCGAG. Its translation is CASSPPALPE. The complete CDR3 reads CASSPPALPEQYF.

Notes on this clone: An end of the junction differs from the germline gene, which may be a read error. The read comes to an end 3 residues before the CDR3 does, leaving the germline J gene to fill in the end. The V and J genes are TRBV4-2 and TRBJ1-1; TRBD1 agrees at 8 bases. Germline CDR1 and CDR2: LGHNA and YNFKEQ. This CDR3 has 18 amino acids. The covered CDR3 bases are TGCGCCAGCAGCCAAGATGTCGGACAGGGAATTGTGAACACTGAA. This translates into CASSQDVGQGIVNTE. The entire CDR3 is CASSQDVGQGIVNTEAFF.

For this clone: The CDR3 end lies 3 residues beyond the end of the read and is filled in from the germline J gene. This chain uses TRBV7-9 with TRBJ2-4; unclear D gene. Germline assignment: CDR1 SEHNR and CDR2 FQNEAQ (reference sequence). Trimming shortened V by 1 base and J by 7 bases, and 5 bases separated the two germline ends. The CDR3 runs 12 residues. CDR3 DNA (partial): TGTGCCAGCAGCTTAGTAGGGAACATT. Translating it yields CASSLVGNI. The complete CDR3 sequence is CASSLVGNIQYF.

Concerning this clone itself: The CDR3 goes on 3 residues after the read ends, and that part is filled in from the germline J gene. The chain couples TRBV6-4 to TRBJ1-1, with D tentatively TRBD1 (5 bases). The CDR3 runs 13 residues. From germline, CDR1 is MRHNA and CDR2 SNTAGT. The CDR3 loop reads CASSEQWGLEAFF. The sequenced part of the CDR3 DNA is TGTGCCAGCAGTGAGCAATGGGGCCTAGAA.

About this clone itself: Sequencing ends 3 residues short of the CDR3 end; the germline J gene provides the rest. This chain joins TRBV5-1 and TRBJ2-1, with 10 positions matching TRBD1. The CDR3 has 14 residues. The V gene end was trimmed by 4 bases and the J gene end by 5 bases; junction bases not matched to a gene: 3. Germline assignment: CDR1 SGHRS and CDR2 YFSETQ. The covered CDR3 bases are TGCGCCAGCAGCCCCGGGACAGGGGACAATGAG. This gives the protein CASSPGTGDNE. The entire CDR3 reads CASSPGTGDNEQFF.

As for this clone: The read ends 3 residues before the CDR3 terminus; that terminus is restored from the germline J gene. The rearrangement links TRBV5-1 to TRBJ1-2; possibly TRBD1 for D (6 bases). The germline CDR1 and CDR2 sequences are SGHRS and YFSETQ. This CDR3 has 14 amino acids. This CDR3 reads CASSLDSGVRGYTF. The CDR3 DNA, read in part, is TGCGCCAGCAGCTTGGATTCAGGGGTTCGGGGC. The variable domain in full, completed from reference TRBV5-1 and TRBJ1-2, reads KAGVTQTPRYLIKTRGQQVTLSCSPISGHRSVSWYQQTPGQGLQFLFEYFSETQRNKGNFPGRFSGRQFSNSRSEMNVSTLELGDSALYLCASSLDSGVRGYTFGSGTRLTVV.

As to this clone: The DNA ends 3 residues before the CDR3 does, and the rest of the CDR3 is filled in from the germline J gene. The V gene is TRBV19, the J gene TRBJ1-2, with D possibly matching TRBD1 (5 bases). The CDR3 covers 15 residues. Germline CDR1 reads LNHDA; CDR2 reads SQIVND (reference sequence). Here the CDR3 reads CASDGASGSADTYTF. The DNA read from the CDR3 is TGTGCCAGTGATGGGGCTAGCGGGAGCGCAGATACC.

A word on this clone: Read coverage stops 3 residues before the CDR3 terminus; the germline J gene supplies the remainder. The chain links TRBV30 to TRBJ2-7; a weak D match, TRBD2 (5 bases). Germline V lookup: CDR1 GTSNPN, CDR2 SVGIG (reference sequence). V lost 2 bases and J lost 4, with 15 bases in between. This CDR3 is 14 amino acids long. The CDR3 loop is CAWSSQRSSYEQYF. The sequenced CDR3 bases are TGTGCCTGGAGTTCCCAGCGGTCTTCGTACGAG.

Regarding this clone: The CDR3 end falls 3 residues outside the read, so it is completed with the germline J gene. The chain recombines TRBV19 with TRBJ2-1, with D tentatively TRBD2 (5 bases). Germline V gene sequence: CDR1 LNHDA, CDR2 SQIVND (reference sequence). Trimming removed 5 bases from V and 6 bases from J, with 14 bases in between. The CDR3 is 14 residues long. CDR3 sequence: CASSSYGVVNEQFF. Partial CDR3 DNA: TGTGCCAGTAGTTCTTACGGGGTTGTCAATGAG.